The 23 T cell receptor beta chains given below trace back to one sample, sequenced in a study of T cell responses to AZD1222 COVID-19 vaccine. TCRdb keeps only in-frame clones here, not all; method: immunoSEQ multiplex PCR. The sample includes about 200,000 clones, approximately 90% of them seen just once. Here the sequenced sample was peripheral blood, taken 28 days after the second AZD1222 dose. All receptors come from an adult who received the AZD1222 COVID-19 vaccine.

J is TRBJ1-2 and V is TRBV7-2; unclear D gene. CDR3 length: 15 residues. Trimming pared 5 bases from V and 4 bases from J, leaving 17 bases between. Germline V lookup: CDR1 SGHTA, CDR2 FQGNSA. CDR3 in amino acids: CASSLVSNPFYGYTF. In DNA, the CDR3 is TGTGCCAGCAGCCTGGTCAGTAACCCCTTCTATGGCTACACCTTC.

V gene TRBV28 combines with J gene TRBJ1-5, with no clear D. This CDR3 region has 14 residues. V was clipped by 5 bases and J by 2 bases, with 10 bases between them. From germline, CDR1 is MDHEN and CDR2 SYDVKM. CDR3 bases: TGTGCCAGCAGTCCCGCCGGGGGCAATCAGCCCCAGCATTTT. Translated, it gives CASSPAGGNQPQHF.

This chain's CDR3 is CASSFDPSYEQYF. CDR3 in DNA: TGTGCCAGCAGCTTCGACCCGAGCTACGAGCAGTACTTC. The J gene is TRBJ2-7, the V gene TRBV7-3, with D hard to call. Trimming stripped 3 bases from V and 3 bases from J, with 9 bases between. CDR3 length: 13 residues. CDR1 and CDR2 (germline): SGHTA, FQGTGA. Full variable domain (missing parts from reference TRBV7-3 and TRBJ2-7): GAGVSQTPSNKVTEKGKYVELRCDPISGHTALYWYRQSLGQGPEFLIYFQGTGAADDSGLPNDRFFAVRPEGSVSTLKIQRTERGDSAVYLCASSFDPSYEQYFGPGTRLTVT.

J is TRBJ2-7 and V is TRBV11-3; 7 bases line up with TRBD1. Germline loops: CDR1 SGHNT, CDR2 YENEEA. The V and J ends lost 5 bases and 1 base, in that order; junction bases with no gene match: 5. The CDR3 has 14 amino acids. The CDR3 DNA is TGTGCCAGCAGCAAACGGGACAGTTCCTACGAGCAGTACTTC. Residues: CASSKRDSSYEQYF.

The chain recombines TRBV7-2 with TRBJ2-1; no reliable D call. The CDR3 loop spans 16 amino acids. V was trimmed by 2 bases and J by 2 bases, leaving 13 bases between them. Germline V CDR1 and CDR2: SGHTA, FQGNSA. CDR3: CASSLFSAAAYNEQFF. The CDR3 nucleotides read TGTGCCAGCAGCTTATTCTCCGCGGCCGCCTACAATGAGCAGTTCTTC.

V gene TRBV7-2 combines with J gene TRBJ1-4, with 7 positions matching TRBD1. The J segment lost 0 bases and the V segment lost 6 bases, leaving 7 bases of the junction unmatched. The CDR3 contains 16 residues. Germline V lookup: CDR1 SGHTA, CDR2 FQGNSA. CDR3: CASRKTGYATNEKLFF. CDR3 coding DNA: TGTGCCAGCAGGAAGACAGGGTATGCAACTAATGAAAAACTGTTTTTT.

This chain links TRBV19 with TRBJ2-4; D is perhaps TRBD2 (5 bases). The V gene lost 3 bases and the J gene lost 3 bases, with 15 bases spanning the gap. The germline V gene has CDR1 LNHDA and CDR2 SQIVND (reference sequence). CDR3 size: 16 residues. CDR3 coding DNA: TGTGCCAGTAGTATCCCTGCTGGGAGTGGCAAAAACATTCAGTACTTC. Translating gives CASSIPAGSGKNIQYF. Full variable domain (remainder filled in from reference TRBV19 and TRBJ2-4): DGGITQSPKYLFRKEGQNVTLSCEQNLNHDAMYWYRQDPGQGLRLIYYSQIVNDFQKGDIAEGYSVSREKKESFPLTVTSAQKNPTAFYLCASSIPAGSGKNIQYFGAGTRLSVL.

This clone occurred a few times. This CDR3 reads CAWSSGRMNTEAFF. DNA for the CDR3: TGTGCCTGGAGTTCGGGACGAATGAACACTGAAGCTTTCTTT. The V gene is TRBV30, the J gene TRBJ1-1, with D maybe TRBD1 (5 bases). The V gene's germline CDR1 is GTSNPN and CDR2 SVGIG (reference sequence). CDR3 length: 14 amino acids. Trimming stripped 2 bases from V and 0 bases from J, with 10 bases between.

This clone was detected only once. The rearrangement links TRBV10-3 to TRBJ2-7, with D uncertain. The CDR3 spans 12 residues. Germline CDR1 ENHRY, CDR2 SYGVKD. Between the trimmed V and J ends, which lost 0 bases and 7 bases, there was a span of 7 bases. The CDR3 sequence: CAISESFNEQYF. The CDR3 DNA follows: TGTGCCATCAGTGAGTCCTTTAATGAGCAGTACTTC.

The chain links TRBV6-6 to TRBJ1-2; D uncertain. The CDR3 contains 13 residues. CDR1 MNHNY and CDR2 SVGAGI come from the germline V gene (reference sequence). The germline V and J ends were trimmed by 2 bases and 6 bases, with 10 bases remaining between them. The CDR3: CASSYGVRDGYTF. In DNA form, the CDR3 reads TGTGCCAGCAGTTACGGCGTGCGTGATGGCTACACCTTC.

The chain uses TRBV9 and TRBJ1-3; weak D call: TRBD1 (6 bases). The CDR3 totals 16 residues. V was clipped by 3 bases and J by 0 bases, with 13 bases between them. The germline CDR1 and CDR2 sequences are SGDLS and YYNGEE. DNA of the CDR3: TGTGCCAGCAGCGAAGGACAGACCCTCTCTGGAAACACCATATATTTT. Protein sequence: CASSEGQTLSGNTIYF.

The chain joins TRBV2 to TRBJ2-7; possible D gene TRBD2, 6 bases. Trimming pared 4 bases from V and 6 bases from J, leaving 13 bases between. This CDR3 comprises 13 residues. Looked up from germline, CDR1 is SNHLY and CDR2 is FYNNEI. The CDR3 loop reads CASSGASVREQYF. In DNA, the CDR3 is TGTGCCAGCAGTGGGGCTAGCGTGCGCGAGCAGTACTTC.

The chain has TRBV19 and TRBJ2-1, with TRBD1 matching over 8 bases. CDR1 and CDR2 from the germline V gene are LNHDA and SQIVND (reference sequence). Germline trimming cut 6 bases from V and 6 bases from J; bases unmatched to any gene: 4. CDR3 length: 13 residues. The CDR3 sequence is CASRITGGNEQFF. DNA of the CDR3: TGTGCCAGTAGGATTACAGGGGGCAATGAGCAGTTCTTC.

The genes are TRBV10-1 and TRBJ2-7, with no clear D. The CDR3 sequence is 15 residues long. Trimming removed 5 bases from V and 5 bases from J, with 19 bases in between. Per germline, CDR1 WNHNN and CDR2 SYGVQD (reference sequence). The CDR3 region is CASSNVEGLRNEQYF. The CDR3 coding sequence is TGCGCCAGCAGTAATGTTGAAGGGCTCCGAAACGAGCAGTACTTC.

This clone has only a few counts. The gene calls are TRBV2 and TRBJ2-7; D gene ambiguous. Between the trimmed V and J ends, which lost 2 bases and 3 bases, there was a span of 5 bases. CDR1 is SNHLY and CDR2 is FYNNEI in the germline V gene. The CDR3 extends over 12 amino acids. CDR3 loop: CASSEIRYEQYF. The CDR3 nucleotides read TGTGCCAGCAGTGAAATCCGCTACGAGCAGTACTTC. The full variable domain, in which reference TRBV2 and TRBJ2-7 provide the parts outside the CDR3, is EPEVTQTPSHQVTQMGQEVILRCVPISNHLYFYWYRQILGQKVEFLVSFYNNEISEKSEIFDDQFSVERPDGSNFTLKIRSTKLEDSAMYFCASSEIRYEQYFGPGTRLTVT.

This chain uses TRBV4-1 with TRBJ2-1; 7 bases line up with TRBD2. CDR3 length equals 15 residues. Trimming took 4 bases from V and 7 from J; bases not matched to a gene: 10. The germline V gene has CDR1 MGHRA and CDR2 YSYEKL. CDR3 nucleotide sequence: TGCGCCAGCAGCCCCCTGGCGGGAGTAAGGAATGAGCAGTTCTTC. Amino acid sequence: CASSPLAGVRNEQFF.

A word on this clone: A read error may produce the germline difference seen at one junction end. The chain recombines TRBV12-3 or TRBV12-4 with TRBJ2-7; no clear D gene. This CDR3 has 12 residues. Here the CDR3 DNA reads TGTGCCAGCAGGTTAGAGGCCTACGAGCAGTACTTC. Protein product: CASRLEAYEQYF.

In its sample, this clone was seen once. The V call is TRBV6-2 or TRBV6-3, the J call TRBJ2-5; D is tentatively TRBD1 or TRBD2 (7 bases each). V was trimmed by 0 bases and J by 4 bases, leaving 15 bases between them. The germline gives CDR1 MNHEY, CDR2 SVGEGT. This CDR3 is 16 amino acids long. The CDR3 region is CASSYSGQGGRETQYF. Written as DNA, the CDR3 is TGTGCCAGCAGTTACTCGGGGCAGGGGGGGAGAGAGACCCAGTACTTC.

The rearrangement joins TRBV7-2 to TRBJ1-2, with D unclear. Germline-derived CDR1 and CDR2 are SGHTA and FQGNSA. The V end lost 1 base, the J end lost 1 base, and 13 bases lay between the germline ends. There are 16 residues in the CDR3. The CDR3 sequence: CASSLGGGSYNYGYTF. In DNA form, the CDR3 reads TGTGCCAGCAGCTTAGGAGGAGGGAGCTATAACTATGGCTACACCTTC.

A few counts support this clone. J is TRBJ1-5 and V is TRBV6-6; possibly TRBD1 for D (6 bases). Trimming pared 5 bases from V and 2 bases from J, leaving 31 bases between. The CDR3 consists of 21 residues. Per the germline V gene, CDR1 is MNHNY and CDR2 is SVGAGI (reference sequence). Here the CDR3 reads CASSPRISRTAPVNRNQPQHF. The DNA of the CDR3 is TGTGCCAGCAGTCCCAGAATTAGTAGGACAGCCCCTGTGAACCGCAATCAGCCCCAGCATTTT.

The chain combines TRBV12-5 with TRBJ1-2; no reliable D call. V lost 3 bases, J lost 5 bases, and 4 bases lay in between. This CDR3 has 11 amino acids. From germline, CDR1 is LGHNT and CDR2 FRNRAP. CDR3 DNA: TGTGCTAGTGGTTTCGGTTATGGCTACACCTTC. Residues: CASGFGYGYTF.

The chain couples TRBV27 to TRBJ2-3; D gene unclear. V gave up 3 bases and J gave up 5 bases, with 18 bases separating them. The germline gives CDR1 MNHEY, CDR2 SMNVEV (reference sequence). The CDR3 contains 16 residues. The CDR3 nucleotides are TGTGCCAGCAGTTTCCGAGCCGAGCGTCTCGAAGATACGCAGTATTTT. Translating it yields CASSFRAERLEDTQYF.

The V call is TRBV19, the J call TRBJ1-1; perhaps TRBD1 as D (6 bases). V lost 3 bases to trimming and J lost 4 bases, with 12 bases between them. Per the germline V gene, CDR1 is LNHDA and CDR2 is SQIVND (reference sequence). CDR3 size: 14 residues. The chain's CDR3 is CASSILGAGTEAFF. As DNA, the CDR3 is TGTGCCAGTAGTATTTTGGGGGCGGGCACTGAAGCTTTCTTT.